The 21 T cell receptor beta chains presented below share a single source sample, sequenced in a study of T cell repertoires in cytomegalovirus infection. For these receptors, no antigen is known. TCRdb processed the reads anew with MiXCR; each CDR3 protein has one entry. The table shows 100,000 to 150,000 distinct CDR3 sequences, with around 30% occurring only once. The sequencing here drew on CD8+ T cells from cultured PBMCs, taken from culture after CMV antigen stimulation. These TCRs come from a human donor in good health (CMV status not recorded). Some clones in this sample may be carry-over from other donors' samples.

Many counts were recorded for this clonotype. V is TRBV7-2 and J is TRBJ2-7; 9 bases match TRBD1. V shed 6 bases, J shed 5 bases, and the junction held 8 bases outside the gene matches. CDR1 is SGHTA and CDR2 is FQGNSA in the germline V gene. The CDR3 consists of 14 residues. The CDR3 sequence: CASRATGGYDEQYF. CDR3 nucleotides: TGTGCCAGCAGGGCAACAGGGGGCTACGACGAGCAGTACTTC. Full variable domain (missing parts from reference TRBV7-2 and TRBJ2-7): GAGVSQSPSNKVTEKGKDVELRCDPISGHTALYWYRQSLGQGLEFLIYFQGNSAPDKSGLPSDRFSAERTGGSVSTLTIQRTQQEDSAVYLCASRATGGYDEQYFGPGTRLTVT.

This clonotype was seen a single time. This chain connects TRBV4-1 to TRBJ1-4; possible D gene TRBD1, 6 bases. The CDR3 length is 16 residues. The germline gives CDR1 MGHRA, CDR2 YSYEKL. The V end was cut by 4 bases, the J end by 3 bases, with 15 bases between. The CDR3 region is CASSLRTGSANEKLFF. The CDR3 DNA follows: TGCGCCAGCAGCCTACGTACAGGGTCCGCTAATGAAAAACTGTTTTTT.

The CDR3 spells CASRQGQGLGNEQFF. In nucleotides, the CDR3 is TGTGCCAGCAGGCAGGGACAGGGGTTAGGGAATGAGCAGTTCTTC. J is TRBJ2-1 and V is TRBV6-8, with 10 bases identical to TRBD1. Germline V gene lookup returns CDR1 MNHGY and CDR2 SAAAGT. The CDR3 loop spans 15 amino acids. After removal of 6 bases from V and 7 bases from J, the junction contained 9 bases not matched to a gene.

CDR3 in amino acids: CASSHETSGNTIYF. Here the CDR3 DNA reads TGTGCCAGCAGCCACGAGACCTCCGGAAACACCATATATTTT. This chain joins TRBV12-3 or TRBV12-4 and TRBJ1-3; D remains ambiguous. V was shortened by 6 bases and J by 4 bases, with 13 bases between the two germline ends. This CDR3 has 14 amino acids.

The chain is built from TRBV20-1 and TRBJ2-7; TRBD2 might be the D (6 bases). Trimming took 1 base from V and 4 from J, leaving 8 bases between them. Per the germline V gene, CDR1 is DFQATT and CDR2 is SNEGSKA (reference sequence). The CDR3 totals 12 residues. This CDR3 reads CSARVGGYEQYF. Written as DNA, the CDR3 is TGCAGTGCTAGAGTGGGGGGTTACGAGCAGTACTTC.

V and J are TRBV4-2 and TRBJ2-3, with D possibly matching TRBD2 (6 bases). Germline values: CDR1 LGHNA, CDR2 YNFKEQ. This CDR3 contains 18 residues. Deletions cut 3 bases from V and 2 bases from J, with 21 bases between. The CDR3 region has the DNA TGTGCCAGCAGCCACGGGTCGGGTCCGGCGGGGCTCACAGATACGCAGTATTTT. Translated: CASSHGSGPAGLTDTQYF.

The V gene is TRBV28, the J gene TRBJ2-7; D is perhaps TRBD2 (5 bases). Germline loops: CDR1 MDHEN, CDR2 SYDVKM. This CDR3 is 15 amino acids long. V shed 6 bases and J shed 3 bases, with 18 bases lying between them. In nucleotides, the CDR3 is TGTGCCAGCAGGGGCCCGTTCAGCGGAGACTACGAGCAGTACTTC. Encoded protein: CASRGPFSGDYEQYF.

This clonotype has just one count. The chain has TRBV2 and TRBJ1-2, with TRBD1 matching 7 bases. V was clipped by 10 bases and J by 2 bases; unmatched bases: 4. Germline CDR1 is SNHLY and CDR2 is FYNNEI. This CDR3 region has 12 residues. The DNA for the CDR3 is TGTGCCACCAAGACAGGGAACTATGGCTACACCTTC. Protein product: CATKTGNYGYTF. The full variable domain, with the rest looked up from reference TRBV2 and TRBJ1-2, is EPEVTQTPSHQVTQMGQEVILRCVPISNHLYFYWYRQILGQKVEFLVSFYNNEISEKSEIFDDQFSVERPDGSNFTLKIRSTKLEDSAMYFCATKTGNYGYTFGSGTRLTVV.

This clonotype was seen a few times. The CDR3: CASSYSGPGQGNSPLHF. CDR3 coding DNA: TGTGCCAGCAGTTACTCCGGTCCGGGACAGGGTAATTCACCCCTCCACTTT. This chain links TRBV6-2 or TRBV6-3 with TRBJ1-6; 9 nucleotides match TRBD1. Germline assignment: CDR1 MNHEY and CDR2 SVGEGT. Trimming cost V 0 bases and J 6 bases; bases outside gene matches: 6. CDR3 length: 17 amino acids.

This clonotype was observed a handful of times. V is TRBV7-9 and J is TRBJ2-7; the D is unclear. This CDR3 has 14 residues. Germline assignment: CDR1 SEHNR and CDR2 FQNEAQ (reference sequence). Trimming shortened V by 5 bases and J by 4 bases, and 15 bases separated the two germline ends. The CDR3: CASSPLGSPYEQYF. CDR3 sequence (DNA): TGTGCCAGCAGCCCCCTGGGGTCGCCATACGAGCAGTACTTC.

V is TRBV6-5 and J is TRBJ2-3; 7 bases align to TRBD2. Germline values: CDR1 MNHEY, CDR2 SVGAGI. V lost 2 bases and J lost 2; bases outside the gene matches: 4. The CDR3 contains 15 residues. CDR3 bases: TGTGCCAGCAGTTACATGGGGGGGGTCACAGATACGCAGTATTTT. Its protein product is CASSYMGGVTDTQYF.

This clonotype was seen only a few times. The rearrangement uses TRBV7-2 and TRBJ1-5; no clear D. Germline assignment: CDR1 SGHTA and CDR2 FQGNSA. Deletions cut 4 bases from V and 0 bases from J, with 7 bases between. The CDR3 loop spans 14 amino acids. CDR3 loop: CASSYWDSNQPQHF. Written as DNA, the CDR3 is TGTGCCAGCAGCTATTGGGATAGCAATCAGCCCCAGCATTTT.

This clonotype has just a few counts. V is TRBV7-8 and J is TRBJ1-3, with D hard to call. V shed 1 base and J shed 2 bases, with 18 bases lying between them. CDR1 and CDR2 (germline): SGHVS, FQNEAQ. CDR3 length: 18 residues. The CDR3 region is CASSLDNPYGGPGNTIYF. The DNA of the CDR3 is TGTGCCAGCAGCTTAGATAATCCTTATGGAGGCCCTGGAAACACCATATATTTT.

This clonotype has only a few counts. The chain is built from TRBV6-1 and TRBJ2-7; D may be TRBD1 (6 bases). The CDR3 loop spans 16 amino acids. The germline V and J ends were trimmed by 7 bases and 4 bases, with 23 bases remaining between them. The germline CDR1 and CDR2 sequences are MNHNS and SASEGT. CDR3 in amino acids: CASTQLLRDTKYEQYF. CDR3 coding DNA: TGTGCCAGCACCCAACTCCTCCGGGACACCAAGTACGAGCAGTACTTC.

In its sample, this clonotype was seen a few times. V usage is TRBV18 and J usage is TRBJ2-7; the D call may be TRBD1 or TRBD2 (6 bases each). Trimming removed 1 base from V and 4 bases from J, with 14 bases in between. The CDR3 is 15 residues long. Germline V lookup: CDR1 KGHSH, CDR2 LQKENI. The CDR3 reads CASSPLTGAGYEQYF. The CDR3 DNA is TGTGCCAGCTCACCACTCACGGGGGCCGGATACGAGCAGTACTTC.

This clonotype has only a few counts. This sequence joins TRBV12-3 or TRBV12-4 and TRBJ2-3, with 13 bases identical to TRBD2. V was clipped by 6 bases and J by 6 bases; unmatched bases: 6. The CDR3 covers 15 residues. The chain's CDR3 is CASRRTSGGSDTQYF. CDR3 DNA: TGTGCCAGCAGACGGACTAGCGGGGGCTCCGATACGCAGTATTTT.

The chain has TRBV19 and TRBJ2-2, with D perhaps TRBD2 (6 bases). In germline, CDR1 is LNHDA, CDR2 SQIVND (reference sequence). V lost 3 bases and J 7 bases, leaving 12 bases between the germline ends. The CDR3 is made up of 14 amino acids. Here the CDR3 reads CASSMGLLSGELFF. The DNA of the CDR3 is TGTGCCAGTAGTATGGGACTTCTCAGCGGGGAGCTGTTTTTT.

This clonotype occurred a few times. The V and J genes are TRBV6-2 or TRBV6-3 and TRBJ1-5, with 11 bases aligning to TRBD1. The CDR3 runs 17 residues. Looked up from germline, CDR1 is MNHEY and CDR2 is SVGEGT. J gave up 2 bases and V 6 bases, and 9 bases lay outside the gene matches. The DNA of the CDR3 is TGTGCCAGCAGCCGGGACAGGGGGGATCTTGGCAATCAGCCCCAGCATTTT. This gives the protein CASSRDRGDLGNQPQHF.

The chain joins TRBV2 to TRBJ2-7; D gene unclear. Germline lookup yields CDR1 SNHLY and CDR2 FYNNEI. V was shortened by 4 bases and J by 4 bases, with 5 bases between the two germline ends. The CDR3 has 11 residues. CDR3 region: CASSVTYEQYF. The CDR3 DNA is TGTGCCAGCAGTGTAACGTACGAGCAGTACTTC.

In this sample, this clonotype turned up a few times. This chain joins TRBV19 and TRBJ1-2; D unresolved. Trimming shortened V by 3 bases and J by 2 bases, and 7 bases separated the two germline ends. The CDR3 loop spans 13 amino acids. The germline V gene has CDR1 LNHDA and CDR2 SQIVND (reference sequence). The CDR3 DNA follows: TGTGCCAGTAGTATGACGGCAAACTATGGCTACACCTTC. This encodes CASSMTANYGYTF.

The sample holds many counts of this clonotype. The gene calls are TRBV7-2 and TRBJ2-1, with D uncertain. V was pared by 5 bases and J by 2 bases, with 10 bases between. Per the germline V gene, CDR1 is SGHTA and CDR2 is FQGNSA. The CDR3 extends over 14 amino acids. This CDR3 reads CASSQTKTYNEQFF. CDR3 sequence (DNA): TGTGCCAGCAGCCAAACCAAGACCTACAATGAGCAGTTCTTC.